The clone carrying this T cell receptor (beta chain) was found many times. Alongside a J-beta primer mix, a sample-barcoded 5' primer served in a second PCR lasting roughly 6 to 11 cycles. The yield of each sample was at least 2.5 million CDR3-containing paired-end reads. TCRdb re-analysed the 5' RACE reads in MiXCR, keeping a single row per CDR3 protein. The data contain 700,000 to 950,000 distinct CDR3 sequences, roughly 45% of them seen just once; the ten biggest clones take up 20% to 25%. This entry comes from a study of blood T cells in healthy people across ages. Looked up from germline, CDR1 is KGHSH and CDR2 is LQKENI. Trimming shortened V by 7 bases and J by 0 bases, and 10 bases separated the two germline ends. The CDR3 spans 14 residues.

The J gene is TRBJ2-1, the V gene TRBV18, with D possibly being TRBD2 (5 bases). The material sequenced was blood. The origin of this receptor is a woman aged 55 to 70 in good health. CDR3 coding DNA: TGTGCCAGCTTAACTAGTAGCTCCTACAATGAGCAGTTCTTC. Translation gives CASLTSSSYNEQFF. Using reference TRBV18 and TRBJ2-1 for the parts outside the CDR3, the full variable domain is NAGVMQNPRHLVRRRGQEARLRCSPMKGHSHVYWYRQLPEEGLKFMVYLQKENIIDESGMPKERFSAEFPKEGPSILRIQQVVRGDSAAYFCASLTSSSYNEQFFGPGTRLTVL.